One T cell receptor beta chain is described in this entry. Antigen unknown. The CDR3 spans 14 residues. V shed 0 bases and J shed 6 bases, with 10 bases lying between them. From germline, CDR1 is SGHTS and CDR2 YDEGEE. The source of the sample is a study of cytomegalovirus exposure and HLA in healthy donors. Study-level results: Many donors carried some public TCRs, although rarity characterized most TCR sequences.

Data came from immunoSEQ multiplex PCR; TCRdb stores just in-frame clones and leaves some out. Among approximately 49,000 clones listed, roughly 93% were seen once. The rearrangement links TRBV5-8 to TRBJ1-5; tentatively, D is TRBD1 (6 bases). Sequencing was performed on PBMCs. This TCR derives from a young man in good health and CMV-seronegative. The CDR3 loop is CASSLARGGQPQHF. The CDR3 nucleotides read TGTGCCAGCAGCTTGGCCAGGGGTGGTCAGCCCCAGCATTTT.